Listed below are T cell receptor beta chains from one sample, sequenced in a study of shared clonotypes between healthy human individuals. Libraries were prepared by immunoSEQ multiplex PCR; TCRdb keeps only in-frame clonotypes and omits some of them. The sample consists of 520,000 or so clones, approximately 79% of them appearing once. The sample was PBMCs. The receptors shown here come from a woman in her thirties or forties in good health. Some clones in this sample may be carry-over from other donors' samples. Both conserved end residues are part of each CDR3. The D gene is left open where the match is weak. Clone size is shown for a subset of rows, as once, few, many or a class of expanded clone.

>TRBV28|TRBD1|TRBJ2-7|.
CASRQRDRSYEQYF
TGTGCCAGCAGACAAAGGGACAGGTCCTACGAGCAGTACTTC
>TRBV6-1|.|TRBJ1-2|few
CASTPGNDGYGYTF
TGTGCCAGCACCCCCGGAAATGACGGCTATGGCTACACCTTC
>TRBV7-3|TRBD1|TRBJ1-1|.
CASSARQGMLAEAFF
TGTGCCAGCAGCGCCCGACAGGGGATGTTAGCTGAAGCTTTCTTT
>TRBV10-3|TRBD1|TRBJ2-7|.
CAISESRDRAEGSYEQYF
TGTGCCATCAGTGAGTCCCGGGACAGGGCCGAGGGTAGCTACGAGCAGTACTTC
>TRBV4-2|.|TRBJ2-5|.
CASSQVRGGDEETQYF
TGTGCCAGCAGCCAAGTACGAGGGGGGGACGAAGAGACCCAGTACTTC
>TRBV7-2|TRBD2|TRBJ2-7|.
CASSLGLAEYEQYF
TGTGCCAGCAGCTTAGGGCTAGCGGAATACGAGCAGTACTTC
>TRBV5-4|.|TRBJ1-2|.
CASSLGQGNYGYTF
TGTGCCAGCAGCTTGGGGCAGGGCAACTATGGCTACACCTTC
>TRBV7-3|.|TRBJ2-3|.
CASSPGGGGHYTQYF
TGTGCCAGCAGCCCCGGGGGAGGGGGCCACTATACGCAGTATTTT
>TRBV6-4|.|TRBJ2-3|many
CASSEGGSGTDTQYF
TGTGCCAGCAGTGAAGGAGGGAGCGGCACAGATACGCAGTATTTT
>TRBV23-1|.|TRBJ1-2|.
CASRRPRGLNYGYTF
TGCGCCAGCAGACGCCCCAGGGGTTTAAACTATGGCTACACCTTC
>TRBV12-5|TRBD2|TRBJ2-5|once
CASGLVVSGRVKTQYF
TGTGCTAGTGGTTTGGTAGTTAGCGGGAGGGTGAAGACCCAGTACTTC
>TRBV5-1|.|TRBJ2-3|.
CASSLEGDMSTDTQYF
TGCGCCAGCAGCTTGGAAGGCGATATGAGCACAGATACGCAGTATTTT
>TRBV5-1|.|TRBJ2-1|.
CASSFGDSWDEQFF
TGCGCCAGCAGCTTCGGGGACTCCTGGGATGAGCAGTTCTTC
>TRBV20-1|.|TRBJ1-1|.
CSASSGTEAFF
TGCAGTGCTAGCTCCGGGACAGAAGCTTTCTTT
>TRBV5-1|TRBD1|TRBJ1-1|once
CASSWDRSNTEAFF
TGCGCCAGCAGCTGGGACAGGTCGAACACTGAAGCTTTCTTT
>TRBV27|.|TRBJ2-2|many
CASSRDSRFGELFF
TGTGCCAGCAGTCGGGACTCACGGTTCGGGGAGCTGTTTTTT
>TRBV28|.|TRBJ2-1|.
CASSVMGEFRNEQFF
TGTGCCAGCAGTGTTATGGGGGAGTTCCGCAATGAGCAGTTCTTC
>TRBV28|.|TRBJ2-7|.
CASSLPISAYEQYF
TGTGCCAGCAGTTTACCGATTAGCGCCTACGAGCAGTACTTC
>TRBV5-1|.|TRBJ2-7|.
CASSLAAGPYEQYF
TGCGCCAGCAGCTTGGCGGCAGGGCCGTACGAGCAGTACTTC
>TRBV30|.|TRBJ2-7|.
CAWSVGVYEQYF
TGTGCCTGGAGTGTAGGGGTCTACGAGCAGTACTTC
>TRBV5-4|.|TRBJ1-1|.
CASQQVTEAFF
TGTGCCAGCCAGCAAGTCACTGAAGCTTTCTTT
>TRBV5-1|.|TRBJ1-2|once
CASSSPTDGGYGYTF
TGCGCCAGCAGCTCGCCGACAGACGGGGGGTATGGCTACACCTTC
>TRBV4-1|TRBD2|TRBJ2-3|many
CASSQDSSGRSTDTQYF
TGCGCCAGCAGCCAAGACTCTAGCGGGAGAAGCACAGATACGCAGTATTTT
>TRBV7-2|TRBD1|TRBJ2-1|.
CASSLGQYNEQFF
TGTGCCAGCAGCCTGGGACAGTACAATGAGCAGTTCTTC
>TRBV10-3|TRBD2|TRBJ2-3|.
CAISELTSVRTDTQYF
TGTGCCATCAGTGAGCTCACTAGCGTCCGCACAGATACGCAGTATTTT
>TRBV4-2|.|TRBJ1-5|few
CASSQEGGPQHF
TGTGCCAGCAGCCAAGAGGGGGGGCCCCAGCATTTT
>TRBV10-3|TRBD2|TRBJ2-5|.
CAISELAGAPQYF
TGTGCCATCAGTGAACTAGCGGGAGCCCCACAGTACTTC
>TRBV6-1|.|TRBJ2-5|once
CASRVGQMETQYF
TGTGCCAGCAGGGTAGGACAGATGGAGACCCAGTACTTC